This TCR beta chain was identified in a study of blood T cell repertoires in COVID-19. In the original processing: Counts of nucleated cells, estimated from reference gene primer amplification, were obtained. Assay used: immunoSEQ multiplex PCR; TCRdb lists only in-frame clones, some missing. Clone size and the V and J calls come from that table; the DNA yielded D and trimming. Of 88,000 or so clones in the sample, approximately 87% are singletons; the top ten hold over 10%. Trimming removed 5 bases at V and 10 bases at J, with 12 bases between. The CDR3 totals 12 residues. Per germline, CDR1 LNHDA and CDR2 SQIVND (reference sequence). In this sample, this clone turned up a few times.

The V gene is TRBV19, the J gene TRBJ2-1; D gene uncertain. This TCR derives from a human donor in a cohort sampled during active COVID-19. Source material: peripheral blood. CDR3 DNA sequence: TGTGCCAGTAGTCTATCTTCTCGGGAGCAGTTCTTC. Its protein is CASSLSSREQFF.